This passage covers 24 T cell receptor beta chains from one sample sequenced in a study of blood T cell repertoires in COVID-19. The table came from immunoSEQ multiplex PCR; TCRdb's copy has only in-frame clones and leaves some out. This sample has 250,000 to 350,000 clones, with around 83% found just once. Sequencing input: peripheral blood. These receptors were collected from a woman between 45 and 60 years old with acute or convalescent COVID-19.

The V and J genes are TRBV25-1 and TRBJ1-1; 7 bases match TRBD1. Per germline, CDR1 MGHDK and CDR2 SYGVNS. Trimming took 2 bases from V and 6 from J; bases not matched to a gene: 6. The CDR3 extends over 14 amino acids. The DNA of the CDR3 is TGTGCCAGCAGTGAAAGACAGGGTCCCTCTGAAGCTTTCTTT. It is translated as CASSERQGPSEAFF.

V and J are TRBV10-3 and TRBJ1-2, with 7 bases lining up with TRBD1. CDR1 is ENHRY and CDR2 is SYGVKD in the germline V gene. Trimming took 4 bases from V and 8 from J; bases not matched to a gene: 10. The CDR3 sequence is 14 residues long. The CDR3 region is CAISADREGRGYTF. In DNA form, the CDR3 reads TGTGCCATCAGTGCCGACAGGGAAGGACGCGGCTACACCTTC.

This clone was seen once. V usage is TRBV30 and J usage is TRBJ1-2; D gene uncertain. V lost 0 bases, J lost 4 bases, and 9 bases lay in between. The CDR3 consists of 13 residues. CDR1 and CDR2 (germline): GTSNPN, SVGIG (reference sequence). The CDR3 protein is CAWSVLGGYGYTF. The CDR3 coding sequence is TGTGCCTGGAGTGTACTGGGAGGCTATGGCTACACCTTC.

About this clone: Other DNA variants within this sample encode the same CDR3. The V call is TRBV19, the J call TRBJ1-3, with D unresolved. The CDR3 has 14 amino acids. Germline assignment: CDR1 LNHDA and CDR2 SQIVND (reference sequence). Trimming removed 3 bases from V and 0 bases from J, with 6 bases in between. Written as DNA, the CDR3 is TGTGCCAGTAGTATTCGGGGCTCTGGAAACACCATATATTTT. Its translation is CASSIRGSGNTIYF.

The rearrangement joins TRBV2 to TRBJ2-7; D unclear. Trimming cost V 7 bases and J 0 bases, with 16 bases left between them. The CDR3 has 15 residues. Germline V lookup: CDR1 SNHLY, CDR2 FYNNEI. Written as DNA, the CDR3 is TGTGCCAGCACCACCACTCGCGGAAGCTCCTACGAGCAGTACTTC. Its protein is CASTTTRGSSYEQYF.

The gene calls are TRBV3-1 (or the pseudogene TRBV3-2) and TRBJ1-2; 7 nucleotides match TRBD1. The CDR3 length is 14 residues. Trimming took 2 bases from V and 4 from J; bases not matched to a gene: 4. Germline CDR1 is LGHDT and CDR2 is YNNKEL (reference sequence). This chain's CDR3 is CASSQQGVSYGYTF. Written as DNA, the CDR3 is TGTGCCAGCAGCCAACAGGGGGTAAGCTATGGCTACACCTTC.

V gene TRBV10-3 combines with J gene TRBJ1-2, with 8 bases lining up with TRBD1. Germline V gene lookup returns CDR1 ENHRY and CDR2 SYGVKD. This CDR3 comprises 15 residues. V was pared by 4 bases and J by 5 bases, with 9 bases of the junction left unmatched. CDR3 region: CAISAVDREPYGYTF. CDR3 in DNA: TGTGCCATCAGTGCGGTGGACAGGGAACCATATGGCTACACCTTC.

The chain links TRBV19 to TRBJ2-1; 8 bases match TRBD2. V was clipped by 0 bases and J by 6 bases; unmatched bases: 7. The CDR3 length is 16 residues. CDR1 is LNHDA, CDR2 SQIVND, per germline (reference sequence). The DNA of the CDR3 is TGTGCCAGTAGTATAGATCGGGGACTAGGGGCCAATGAGCAGTTCTTC. Protein product: CASSIDRGLGANEQFF.

The table lists this clone with a few counts. V usage is TRBV11-1 and J usage is TRBJ2-5, with D possibly being TRBD2 (5 bases). V lost 5 bases, J lost 0 bases, and 13 bases lay in between. Germline V CDR1 and CDR2: SGHAT, FQDESV (reference sequence). CDR3 length: 15 residues. CDR3 amino acids: CASSLLGVDQETQYF. The CDR3 nucleotides read TGTGCCAGCAGCCTACTCGGGGTAGACCAAGAGACCCAGTACTTC.

The CDR3 protein is CASSQSLDGTQYF. For the CDR3, the DNA is TGTGCCAGCAGCCAATCTCTAGATGGCACGCAGTATTTT. The chain is built from TRBV3-1 (or the pseudogene TRBV3-2) and TRBJ2-3; D gene ambiguous. V lost 2 bases and J 9 bases, leaving 12 bases between the germline ends. Germline CDR1 is LGHDT and CDR2 is YNNKEL (reference sequence). The CDR3 length is 13 residues.

V is TRBV3-1 (or the pseudogene TRBV3-2) and J is TRBJ2-7; 7 bases map to TRBD1. Losses at the gene ends were 4 bases for V and 5 bases for J; bases not matched to a gene: 5. CDR1 and CDR2 from the germline V gene are LGHDT and YNNKEL (reference sequence). The length of the CDR3 is 13 residues. The CDR3 reads CASSRQGPDEQYF. The DNA for the CDR3 is TGTGCCAGCAGCCGACAGGGCCCTGACGAGCAGTACTTC.

This chain uses TRBV6-6 with TRBJ1-6; D is undetermined. Trimming stripped 0 bases from V and 8 bases from J, with 5 bases between. The CDR3 consists of 13 residues. The germline V gene has CDR1 MNHNY and CDR2 SVGAGI (reference sequence). The chain's CDR3 is CASSYSADSPLHF. The DNA for the CDR3 is TGTGCCAGCAGTTACTCCGCAGATTCACCCCTCCACTTT.

The V gene is TRBV12-3 or TRBV12-4, the J gene TRBJ1-4; D gene ambiguous. With 6 bases removed from V and 7 bases from J, the gap between germline ends came to 6 bases. CDR3 length: 11 residues. The CDR3 loop reads CASSPSEKLFF. CDR3 nucleotide sequence: TGTGCCAGCAGCCCGAGTGAAAAACTGTTTTTT.

In DNA form, the CDR3 reads TGTGCCAGCAGCGCCCCCCCCGGGACAGGGGATGCCAATGAGCAGTTCTTC. Residues: CASSAPPGTGDANEQFF. The chain combines TRBV9 with TRBJ2-1; TRBD1 matches at 10 bases. The CDR3 contains 17 residues. The germline V gene encodes CDR1 SGDLS and CDR2 YYNGEE. The J segment lost 6 bases and the V segment lost 3 bases, leaving 12 bases of the junction unmatched.

The rearrangement links TRBV2 to TRBJ1-2; D perhaps matches TRBD1 (5 bases). Trimming removed 6 bases at V and 5 bases at J, with 16 bases between. Germline V CDR1 and CDR2: SNHLY, FYNNEI. The CDR3 has 14 residues. The CDR3 sequence: CASSGGTESYGYTF. DNA for the CDR3: TGTGCCAGCAGCGGCGGGACGGAGAGTTATGGCTACACCTTC.

The chain links TRBV10-3 to TRBJ1-2, with 11 bases identical to TRBD1. This CDR3 spans 15 amino acids. V lost 11 bases and J lost 5; bases outside the gene matches: 13. Germline CDR1 and CDR2: ENHRY and SYGVKD. The CDR3 loop reads CAAESRTGGVYGYTF. The CDR3 nucleotides read TGTGCCGCCGAATCGCGGACAGGGGGCGTTTATGGCTACACCTTC.

The chain uses TRBV7-8 and TRBJ2-1; D might be TRBD2 (6 bases). Trimming took off 5 bases at V and 9 bases at J, with 17 bases between the two ends. This CDR3 is 14 amino acids long. Looked up from germline, CDR1 is SGHVS and CDR2 is FQNEAQ. The CDR3 coding sequence is TGTGCCAGCAGCCCGGACTACGAGGACCCTGAGCAGTTCTTC. This gives the protein CASSPDYEDPEQFF.

The table lists this clone with a count of one. This chain connects TRBV27 to TRBJ2-2, with a tentative D call TRBD2 (6 bases). This CDR3 region has 13 residues. Germline CDR1 is MNHEY and CDR2 is SMNVEV (reference sequence). V lost 3 bases and J lost 6, with 8 bases in between. DNA of the CDR3: TGTGCCAGCAGTTTGTGGGAGGCCGGGGAGCTGTTTTTT. Amino acids: CASSLWEAGELFF.

This clone was seen only a few times. V gene TRBV14 combines with J gene TRBJ1-3; possibly TRBD1 for D (6 bases). The germline gives CDR1 SGHDN, CDR2 FVKESK. With 4 bases removed from V and 1 base from J, the gap between germline ends came to 11 bases. This CDR3 region has 15 residues. As DNA, the CDR3 is TGTGCCAGCAGCCGGGACCAGGGGTCTGGAAACACCATATATTTT. This gives the protein CASSRDQGSGNTIYF.

The chain is built from TRBV7-6 and TRBJ2-1; 12 bases fit TRBD1. The V and J ends lost 2 bases and 9 bases, in that order; junction bases with no gene match: 5. Germline CDR1 and CDR2: SGHVS and FNYEAQ. This CDR3 is built from 15 residues. Here the CDR3 DNA reads TGTGCCAGCAGCTTATGGGACAGGGGGCAGGGTGAGCAGTTCTTC. Protein: CASSLWDRGQGEQFF.

The chain links TRBV4-2 to TRBJ2-3; 13 nucleotides align to TRBD2. CDR3 length: 16 amino acids. Germline trimming cut 4 bases from V and 10 bases from J; bases unmatched to any gene: 11. Germline V lookup: CDR1 LGHNA, CDR2 YNFKEQ. As DNA, the CDR3 is TGTGCCAGCAGCCGCGGACTAGCGGGAGACCCCGGGCCGCAGTATTTT. Encoded protein: CASSRGLAGDPGPQYF.

J is TRBJ1-1 and V is TRBV5-4, with 10 bases identical to TRBD1. Germline CDR1 and CDR2: SGHNT and YYREEE (reference sequence). This CDR3 has 16 amino acids. V lost 3 bases, J lost 0 bases, and 5 bases stayed unmatched. The CDR3 reads CASSSWDRGMNTEAFF. The CDR3 DNA reads as TGTGCCAGCAGCTCCTGGGACAGGGGAATGAACACTGAAGCTTTCTTT.

This chain uses TRBV27 with TRBJ2-3; D is uncertain. The V end was cut by 6 bases, the J end by 6 bases, with 13 bases between. Germline CDR1 MNHEY, CDR2 SMNVEV (reference sequence). The CDR3 extends over 13 amino acids. DNA for the CDR3: TGTGCCAGCAGCCTAGGCTCTTCGGATACGCAGTATTTT. Protein sequence: CASSLGSSDTQYF.

This clone was detected only a few times. The chain has TRBV5-4 and TRBJ1-5; D unclear. The germline CDR1 and CDR2 sequences are SGHNT and YYREEE (reference sequence). V shed 1 base and J shed 4 bases, with 3 bases lying between them. This CDR3 has 12 amino acids. The CDR3 DNA is TGTGCCAGCAGCTTGCTTAATCAGCCCCAGCATTTT. Amino acids: CASSLLNQPQHF.